One and the same sample provided the 29 T cell receptor beta chains below, sequenced in a study of blood T cell repertoires in COVID-19. The repertoire was sequenced with immunoSEQ multiplex PCR; TCRdb's copy has only in-frame clones and lacks some. This repertoire shows approximately 330,000 clones, roughly 89% found once; its top ten account for around 1%. Sequenced sample: peripheral blood. The receptors were sampled from a woman in her thirties or forties with COVID-19, enrolled during active disease.

V usage is TRBV3-1 (or the pseudogene TRBV3-2) and J usage is TRBJ1-1; D might be TRBD1 (6 bases). V was cut by 8 bases and J by 0 bases, with 13 bases left in between. The CDR3 length is 14 residues. Per the germline V gene, CDR1 is LGHDT and CDR2 is YNNKEL (reference sequence). CDR3 DNA sequence: TGTGCCAGCCAGGGGATTGAGATGAACACTGAAGCTTTCTTT. The encoded protein is CASQGIEMNTEAFF.

This clone was seen a single time. The chain combines TRBV30 with TRBJ1-3, with TRBD1 matching 8 bases. Looked up from germline, CDR1 is GTSNPN and CDR2 is SVGIG (reference sequence). V lost 3 bases to trimming and J lost 3 bases; unmatched junction nucleotides: 10. The CDR3 is made up of 16 amino acids. CDR3 region: CAWRAGQGKVGNTIYF. In DNA form, the CDR3 reads TGTGCCTGGAGGGCTGGACAGGGAAAGGTTGGAAACACCATATATTTT.

This clone was picked up one time. The CDR3 DNA is TGTGCCAGCAGTACCCGGTCCGCATTTGGCTACACCTTC. Its protein is CASSTRSAFGYTF. The rearrangement uses TRBV27 and TRBJ1-2; no clear D. This CDR3 comprises 13 residues. V lost 5 bases and J 7 bases, leaving 14 bases between the germline ends. CDR1 is MNHEY, CDR2 SMNVEV, per germline (reference sequence).

Here the CDR3 reads CASILQGAGSGYTF. The DNA for the CDR3 is TGTGCCAGCATCTTACAGGGGGCTGGGAGTGGCTACACCTTC. The genes are TRBV28 and TRBJ1-2; 9 bases agree with TRBD1. This CDR3 contains 14 residues. The V and J ends lost 7 bases and 7 bases, in that order; junction bases with no gene match: 10. Germline CDR1 and CDR2: MDHEN and SYDVKM.

V gene TRBV18 combines with J gene TRBJ2-7, with D perhaps TRBD1 (8 bases). CDR3 length: 15 amino acids. Deletions cut 5 bases from V and 3 bases from J, with 17 bases between. Germline V lookup: CDR1 KGHSH, CDR2 LQKENI. The CDR3 nucleotides are TGTGCCAGCTCATCGGGGGGACAGGACGACTACGAGCAGTACTTC. Encoded protein: CASSSGGQDDYEQYF.

V and J are TRBV5-6 and TRBJ2-7; D gene unclear. The V end was cut by 0 bases, the J end by 3 bases, with 7 bases between. Germline V gene data show CDR1 as SGHDT and CDR2 as YYEEEE. CDR3 length: 13 residues. The CDR3 reads CASSLGQFYEQYF. The CDR3 DNA follows: TGTGCCAGCAGCTTGGGGCAGTTCTACGAGCAGTACTTC.

This clone appeared once. The chain combines TRBV28 with TRBJ2-7; TRBD1 agrees at 8 bases. The length of the CDR3 is 16 residues. The J segment lost 0 bases and the V segment lost 8 bases, leaving 12 bases of the junction unmatched. Germline lookup yields CDR1 MDHEN and CDR2 SYDVKM. CDR3 nucleotide sequence: TGTGCCAGCCTCACCCCGGGACAGGACGGCTCCTACGAGCAGTACTTC. It is translated as CASLTPGQDGSYEQYF.

The chain employs TRBV12-3 or TRBV12-4 and TRBJ1-2; D gene unclear. Trimming left V 4 bases short and J 3 bases short, with 9 bases between. The CDR3 totals 13 residues. The CDR3 nucleotides read TGTGCCAGCAGTTCGAGGGTTTACTATGGCTACACCTTC. This translates into CASSSRVYYGYTF.

In its sample, this clone was seen once. This chain links TRBV6-5 with TRBJ2-7; D gene ambiguous. The CDR3 is 14 amino acids. Trimming took 3 bases from V and 7 from J, leaving 16 bases between them. The germline CDR1 and CDR2 sequences are MNHEY and SVGAGI. The DNA for the CDR3 is TGTGCCAGCAGTTATCGTCTGGGCCCGAATGAGCAGTACTTC. It codes for CASSYRLGPNEQYF.

The genes are TRBV2 and TRBJ2-7, with D perhaps TRBD1 (5 bases). CDR3 length equals 13 residues. V shed 10 bases and J shed 1 base, with 14 bases lying between them. Per germline, CDR1 SNHLY and CDR2 FYNNEI. CDR3 in DNA: TGTGCCATTGTTCAGGACAAATCCTACGAGCAGTACTTC. This codes for CAIVQDKSYEQYF.

This sequence joins TRBV18 and TRBJ1-1; the D gene is possibly TRBD1 (5 bases). Trimming stripped 1 base from V and 1 base from J, with 10 bases between. The V gene's germline CDR1 is KGHSH and CDR2 LQKENI. CDR3 size: 15 residues. CDR3 sequence reads: CASSPLPRANTEAFF. The CDR3 DNA reads as TGTGCCAGCTCACCACTTCCCAGGGCGAACACTGAAGCTTTCTTT.

This clone was seen only a few times. This chain links TRBV7-6 with TRBJ2-7, with D tentatively TRBD1 (6 bases). Germline assignment: CDR1 SGHVS and CDR2 FNYEAQ. The CDR3 has 16 amino acids. Trimming removed 1 base from V and 6 bases from J, with 19 bases in between. CDR3 loop: CASSLGGGTGSGEQYF. CDR3 coding DNA: TGTGCCAGCAGCTTAGGAGGAGGAACAGGGTCCGGCGAGCAGTACTTC.

The chain couples TRBV18 to TRBJ2-1, with TRBD1 matching 7 bases. The CDR3 sequence is 16 residues long. Germline V gene lookup returns CDR1 KGHSH and CDR2 LQKENI. J gave up 2 bases and V 0 bases, and 4 bases lay outside the gene matches. CDR3 in amino acids: CASSPPGRGPYNEQFF. The CDR3 DNA reads TGTGCCAGCTCACCACCAGGAAGGGGGCCCTACAATGAGCAGTTCTTC.

The rearrangement links TRBV28 to TRBJ2-5, with 8 bases aligning to TRBD2. Trimming at V came to 5 bases and at J to 5 bases, leaving 7 bases not matched to a gene. Germline CDR1 is MDHEN and CDR2 is SYDVKM. The CDR3 totals 14 residues. The CDR3 bases are TGTGCCAGCAGTGCCCTAGCGGGCGGGGAGACCCAGTACTTC. Translating gives CASSALAGGETQYF.

This rearrangement joins TRBV5-1 to TRBJ2-2, with unresolved D. The CDR3 spans 12 residues. Trimming left V 2 bases short and J 7 bases short, with 6 bases between. Germline CDR1 and CDR2: SGHRS and YFSETQ. In DNA form, the CDR3 reads TGCGCCAGCAGCTTAGCTGGCGGGGAGCTGTTTTTT. Amino acid sequence: CASSLAGGELFF. The full variable domain, with the rest looked up from reference TRBV5-1 and TRBJ2-2, is KAGVTQTPRYLIKTRGQQVTLSCSPISGHRSVSWYQQTPGQGLQFLFEYFSETQRNKGNFPGRFSGRQFSNSRSEMNVSTLELGDSALYLCASSLAGGELFFGEGSRLTVL.

This chain joins TRBV7-2 and TRBJ1-4, with 9 positions matching TRBD1. CDR3 length: 15 amino acids. The J segment lost 5 bases and the V segment lost 8 bases, leaving 9 bases of the junction unmatched. Germline V gene sequence: CDR1 SGHTA, CDR2 FQGNSA. The DNA for the CDR3 is TGTGCCAGCCTCCGGGACAGGGCTGGGAATGAAAAACTGTTTTTT. Translation: CASLRDRAGNEKLFF.

The chain carries TRBV18 and TRBJ1-1; D call uncertain. CDR3 size: 12 residues. Trimming took 3 bases from V and 7 from J, leaving 9 bases between them. Per germline, CDR1 KGHSH and CDR2 LQKENI. CDR3: CASSPYQDEAFF. In nucleotides, the CDR3 is TGTGCCAGCTCACCCTACCAAGATGAAGCTTTCTTT.

The gene calls are TRBV7-3 and TRBJ1-1; D gene unclear. This CDR3 spans 14 amino acids. The germline CDR1 and CDR2 sequences are SGHTA and FQGTGA. The V and J ends lost 5 bases and 8 bases respectively, with 18 bases between them. The CDR3 DNA is TGTGCCAGCAGCCCCAAGGCGGGGAAAAGCGAAGCTTTCTTT. It specifies CASSPKAGKSEAFF.

This clone turned up a few times. This sequence joins TRBV7-9 and TRBJ2-7; TRBD1 is a possible D gene (5 bases). The CDR3 consists of 13 residues. V was clipped by 2 bases and J by 9 bases, with 14 bases between them. The V gene's germline CDR1 is SEHNR and CDR2 FQNEAQ (reference sequence). The CDR3 DNA reads TGTGCCAGCAGCTTAACTGCAGGGTGGGGGCAGTACTTC. As protein: CASSLTAGWGQYF.

J is TRBJ2-1 and V is TRBV27; D might be TRBD2 (6 bases). With 3 bases removed from V and 4 bases from J, the gap between germline ends came to 13 bases. Per the germline V gene, CDR1 is MNHEY and CDR2 is SMNVEV (reference sequence). The CDR3 extends over 15 amino acids. The CDR3 nucleotides are TGTGCCAGCAGTTTCGTTCCTAGCGCGTACAATGAGCAGTTCTTC. Protein product: CASSFVPSAYNEQFF.

This clone was seen just once. The chain links TRBV5-8 to TRBJ2-2; D is undetermined. This CDR3 is built from 12 residues. In germline, CDR1 is SGHTS, CDR2 YDEGEE. Trimming stripped 5 bases from V and 3 bases from J, with 5 bases between. The CDR3 reads CASRLDTGELFF. The CDR3 nucleotides are TGTGCCAGCAGATTAGACACCGGGGAGCTGTTTTTT.

The chain uses TRBV6-2 or TRBV6-3 and TRBJ1-5; perhaps TRBD1 as D (5 bases). V was pared by 3 bases and J by 5 bases, with 23 bases between. Germline assignment: CDR1 MNHEY and CDR2 SVGEGT. This CDR3 has 18 amino acids. The CDR3 here is CASSYQRVVGLRDQPQHF. For the CDR3, the DNA is TGTGCCAGCAGTTATCAGCGGGTTGTGGGGCTCCGGGATCAGCCCCAGCATTTT.

The V call is TRBV20-1, the J call TRBJ2-7; D possibly corresponds to TRBD2 (5 bases). CDR1 DFQATT and CDR2 SNEGSKA come from the germline V gene (reference sequence). This CDR3 is built from 10 residues. The V and J ends lost 8 bases and 4 bases respectively, with 9 bases between them. The CDR3 bases are TGCAGTTTAGGCGGGTACGAGCAGTACTTC. Translation gives CSLGGYEQYF.

Here the CDR3 DNA reads TGTGCCAGCAGCCATGCGGGGGGCGGACAGCCCCAGCATTTT. Residues: CASSHAGGGQPQHF. This chain links TRBV27 with TRBJ1-5; TRBD1 might be the D (6 bases). Trimming took off 6 bases at V and 7 bases at J, with 16 bases between the two ends. CDR3 length: 14 amino acids. CDR1 MNHEY and CDR2 SMNVEV come from the germline V gene (reference sequence).

The genes are TRBV11-2 and TRBJ2-7; 7 bases line up with TRBD1. Per germline, CDR1 SGHAT and CDR2 FQNNGV. V shed 5 bases and J 3 bases; nucleotides not matched to a gene: 13. This CDR3 spans 16 amino acids. The CDR3: CASSLSIGTENYEQYF. Here the CDR3 DNA reads TGTGCCAGCAGCCTCTCCATTGGGACAGAGAACTACGAGCAGTACTTC.

The V and J genes are TRBV10-3 and TRBJ1-2; D possibly corresponds to TRBD1 (6 bases). The CDR3 covers 16 residues. V was pared by 2 bases and J by 0 bases, with 13 bases between. Germline lookup yields CDR1 ENHRY and CDR2 SYGVKD. CDR3 region: CAISEPTGLANYGYTF. CDR3 DNA: TGTGCCATCAGTGAGCCGACAGGACTAGCTAACTATGGCTACACCTTC.

The chain carries TRBV30 and TRBJ2-3; 9 bases match TRBD2. The CDR3 contains 15 residues. Per the germline V gene, CDR1 is GTSNPN and CDR2 is SVGIG (reference sequence). V lost 2 bases and J lost 5; bases outside the gene matches: 8. This CDR3 reads CAWSYGGGAGDTQYF. In DNA form, the CDR3 reads TGTGCCTGGAGTTACGGCGGGGGGGCCGGAGATACGCAGTATTTT.

The CDR3 DNA reads as TGTGCCAGCAGCTCACCGGGACAGGGGGCACCACAGTACTTC. It codes for CASSSPGQGAPQYF. The V and J genes are TRBV13 and TRBJ2-7, with 12 bases that match TRBD1. Germline values: CDR1 PRHDT, CDR2 FYEKMQ (reference sequence). Unmatched junction bases numbered 8, after V lost 4 bases and J lost 10 bases. The CDR3 covers 14 residues.

The chain links TRBV7-3 to TRBJ2-2, with TRBD2 identical over 10 bases. Per germline, CDR1 SGHTA and CDR2 FQGTGA. After removal of 5 bases from V and 4 bases from J, the junction contained 7 bases not matched to a gene. The CDR3 sequence is 16 residues long. CDR3: CASSRAGGPVTGELFF. The CDR3 DNA sequence: TGTGCCAGCAGCCGAGCGGGAGGGCCGGTCACCGGGGAGCTGTTTTTT.